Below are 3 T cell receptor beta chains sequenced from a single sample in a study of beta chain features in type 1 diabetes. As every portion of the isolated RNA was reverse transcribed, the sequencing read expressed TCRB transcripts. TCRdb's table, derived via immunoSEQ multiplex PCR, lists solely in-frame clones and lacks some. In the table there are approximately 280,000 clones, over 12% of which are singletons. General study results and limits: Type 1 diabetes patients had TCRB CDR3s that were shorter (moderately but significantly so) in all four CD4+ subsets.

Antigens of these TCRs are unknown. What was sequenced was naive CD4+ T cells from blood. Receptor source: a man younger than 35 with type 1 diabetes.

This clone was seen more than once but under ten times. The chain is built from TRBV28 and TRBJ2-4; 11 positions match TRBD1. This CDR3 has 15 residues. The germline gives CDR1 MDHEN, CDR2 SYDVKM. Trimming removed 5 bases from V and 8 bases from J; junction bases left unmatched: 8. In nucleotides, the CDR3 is TGTGCCAGCAGTCCGGACAGGGGGCGCGGGTACATTCAGTACTTC. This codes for CASSPDRGRGYIQYF.

CDR3 amino acids: CASSLAFRTSGRNEQFF. The DNA of the CDR3 is TGTGCCAGCAGCTTAGCGTTTCGGACTAGCGGGAGGAATGAGCAGTTCTTC. The rearrangement uses TRBV11-2 and TRBJ2-1; TRBD2 aligns across 14 bases. V was pared by 1 base and J by 7 bases, with 6 bases of the junction left unmatched. Looked up from germline, CDR1 is SGHAT and CDR2 is FQNNGV. This CDR3 has 17 residues.

The CDR3 protein is CASSILGASEQYF. The CDR3 DNA sequence: TGTGCCAGTAGTATTCTGGGGGCGTCCGAGCAGTACTTC. This chain uses TRBV19 with TRBJ2-7; D perhaps matches TRBD1 (6 bases). The CDR3 runs 13 residues. Looked up from germline, CDR1 is LNHDA and CDR2 is SQIVND (reference sequence). The V end lost 3 bases, the J end lost 6 bases, and 12 bases lay between the germline ends.